Following are 6 T cell receptor beta chains from one sample sequenced in a study of cytomegalovirus exposure and HLA in healthy donors (dated by TCRdb to the late 2010s). The library came from the immunoSEQ multiplex PCR assay. TCRdb holds this immuneACCESS table with in-frame rearrangements only. Some clones are missing; in checked studies, unresolved V genes explain under half, and the rest has no known cause. The sample data list some 150,000 clones, and roughly 91% of these were observed just once. In total, the top ten clones hold 2.5% to 4% of the sample. Specimen: PBMCs. These TCRs come from a woman aged 18-30 years in good health and CMV-seropositive.

The CDR3 DNA is TGTGCCAGCAGAGGGGACAGTCCCTACGAGCAGTACTTC. Protein: CASRGDSPYEQYF. J is TRBJ2-7 and V is TRBV11-2; 7 bases agree with TRBD1. This CDR3 spans 13 amino acids. With 6 bases clipped from V and 2 bases from J, the junction kept 4 bases outside the gene matches. CDR1 and CDR2 (germline): SGHAT, FQNNGV.

The CDR3 reads CASSGQAYEQYF. The CDR3 region has the DNA TGCGCCAGCAGTGGACAGGCCTACGAGCAGTACTTC. The chain carries TRBV10-2 and TRBJ2-7; D perhaps matches TRBD1 (6 bases). In germline, CDR1 is WSHSY, CDR2 SAAADI. Trimming left V 4 bases short and J 2 bases short, with 6 bases between. The CDR3 consists of 12 residues.

The rearrangement links TRBV4-1 to TRBJ2-7; D is ambiguous. Trimming shortened V by 1 base and J by 2 bases, and 9 bases separated the two germline ends. Germline CDR1 is MGHRA and CDR2 is YSYEKL. The CDR3 extends over 14 amino acids. CDR3 residues: CASSQGSSPYEQYF. The CDR3 nucleotides read TGCGCCAGCAGCCAAGGGAGCTCTCCCTACGAGCAGTACTTC.

V gene TRBV30 combines with J gene TRBJ2-3; 8 bases line up with TRBD2. CDR3 length equals 15 residues. The junction had 8 bases not matched to a gene; V was cut back by 0 bases and J by 6 bases. The germline gives CDR1 GTSNPN, CDR2 SVGIG (reference sequence). CDR3 DNA: TGTGCCTGGAGTGTACGGGGGGGGAGGAGGGATACGCAGTATTTT. This codes for CAWSVRGGRRDTQYF.

The rearrangement joins TRBV5-1 to TRBJ2-2, with 9 bases lining up with TRBD2. The V gene end was trimmed by 4 bases and the J gene end by 11 bases; junction bases not matched to a gene: 3. The length of the CDR3 is 12 residues. Germline assignment: CDR1 SGHRS and CDR2 YFSETQ. CDR3 amino acids: CASSISGGELFF. The CDR3 bases are TGCGCCAGCAGCATTAGCGGGGGCGAGCTGTTTTTT.

This chain connects TRBV28 to TRBJ2-1; D ambiguous. V lost 5 bases, J lost 9 bases, and 20 bases lay in between. This CDR3 comprises 15 residues. Germline CDR1 is MDHEN and CDR2 is SYDVKM. This CDR3 reads CASSHAEANKIEQFF. CDR3 DNA sequence: TGTGCCAGCAGTCACGCAGAGGCCAATAAAATTGAGCAGTTCTTC.